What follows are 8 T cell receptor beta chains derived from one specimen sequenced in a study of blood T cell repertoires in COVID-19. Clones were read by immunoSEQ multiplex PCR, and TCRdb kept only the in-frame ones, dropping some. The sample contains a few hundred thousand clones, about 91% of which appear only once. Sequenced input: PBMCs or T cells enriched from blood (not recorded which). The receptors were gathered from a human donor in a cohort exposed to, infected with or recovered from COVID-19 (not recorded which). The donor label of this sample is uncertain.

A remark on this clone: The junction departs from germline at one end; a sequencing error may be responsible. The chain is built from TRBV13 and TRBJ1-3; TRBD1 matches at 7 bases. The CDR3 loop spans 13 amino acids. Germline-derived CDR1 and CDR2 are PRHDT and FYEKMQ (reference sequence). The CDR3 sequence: CASSLAPGGDRDF. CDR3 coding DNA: TGTGCCAGCAGCTTAGCCCCCGGGGGGGACAGAGATTTT.

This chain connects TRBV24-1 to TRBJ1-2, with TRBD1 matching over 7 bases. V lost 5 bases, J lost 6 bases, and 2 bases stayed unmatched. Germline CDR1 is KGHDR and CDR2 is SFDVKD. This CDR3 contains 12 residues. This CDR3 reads CATSGTGDGYTF. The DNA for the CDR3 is TGTGCCACCAGTGGCACAGGGGATGGCTACACCTTC.

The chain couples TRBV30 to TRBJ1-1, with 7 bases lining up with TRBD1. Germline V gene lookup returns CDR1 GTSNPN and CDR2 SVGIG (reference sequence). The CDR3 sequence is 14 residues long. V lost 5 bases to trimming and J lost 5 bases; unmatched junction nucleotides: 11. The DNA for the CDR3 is TGTGCCTGGGGGGGGTTGACAGGGCAAACTGAAGCTTTCTTT. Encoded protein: CAWGGLTGQTEAFF.

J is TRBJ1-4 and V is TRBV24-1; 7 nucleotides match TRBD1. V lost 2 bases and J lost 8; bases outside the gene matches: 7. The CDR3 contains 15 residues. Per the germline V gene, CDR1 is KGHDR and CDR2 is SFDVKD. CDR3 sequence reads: CATSDSGTVPEKLFF. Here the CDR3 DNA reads TGTGCCACCAGTGATTCCGGGACAGTACCAGAAAAACTGTTTTTT.

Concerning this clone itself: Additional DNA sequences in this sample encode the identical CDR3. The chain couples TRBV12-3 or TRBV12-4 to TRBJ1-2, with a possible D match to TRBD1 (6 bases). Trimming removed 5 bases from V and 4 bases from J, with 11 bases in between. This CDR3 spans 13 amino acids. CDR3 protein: CASSGQGSYGYTF. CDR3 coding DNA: TGTGCCAGCAGTGGGCAGGGGAGCTATGGCTACACCTTC.

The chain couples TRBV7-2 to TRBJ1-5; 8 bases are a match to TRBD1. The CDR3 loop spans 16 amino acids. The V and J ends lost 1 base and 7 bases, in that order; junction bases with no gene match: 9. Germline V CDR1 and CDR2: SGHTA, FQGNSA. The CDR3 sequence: CASSLDLRDRTQPQHF. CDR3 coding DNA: TGTGCCAGCAGCTTAGATCTCCGGGACAGGACCCAGCCCCAGCATTTT. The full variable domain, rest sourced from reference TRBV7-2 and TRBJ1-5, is GAGVSQSPSNKVTEKGKDVELRCDPISGHTALYWYRQSLGQGLEFLIYFQGNSAPDKSGLPSDRFSAERTGGSVSTLTIQRTQQEDSAVYLCASSLDLRDRTQPQHFGDGTRLSIL.

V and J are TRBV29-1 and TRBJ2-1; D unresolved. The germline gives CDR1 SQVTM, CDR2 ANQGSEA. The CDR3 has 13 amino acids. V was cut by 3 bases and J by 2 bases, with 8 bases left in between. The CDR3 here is CSVDAGTYNEQFF. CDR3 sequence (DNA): TGCAGCGTTGATGCAGGAACCTACAATGAGCAGTTCTTC.

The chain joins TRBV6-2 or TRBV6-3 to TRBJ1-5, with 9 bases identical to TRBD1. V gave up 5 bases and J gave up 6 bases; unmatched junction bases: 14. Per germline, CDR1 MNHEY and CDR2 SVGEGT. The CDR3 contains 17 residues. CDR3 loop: CASSGVPGQGGIQPQHF. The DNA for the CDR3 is TGTGCCAGCAGTGGGGTACCGGGACAGGGAGGAATTCAGCCCCAGCATTTT.